Included here is one T cell receptor (beta chain) sequence, with context. The data were produced by immunoSEQ multiplex PCR, yet TCRdb's version contains in-frame clones alone and is incomplete. The table lists 430,000 or so clones, about 91% of them singletons, with around 2.5% in the top ten. This CDR3 comprises 16 residues. CDR1 and CDR2 from the germline V gene are WSHSY and SAAADI. V dropped 5 bases and J dropped 2; count of bases not matched to a gene: 6. This record belongs to a study of Ad26.COV2.S vaccination and SARS-CoV-2 variants. Study-level background: Intramuscular Ad26.COV2.S at 5x10^10 or 1x10^11 viral particles.

Sample treatment: around 19 received Ad26.COV2.S at low or high dose, single or two shots; several received placebo; per-sample allocation not given. The investigators took samples on day 63 after the first vaccine or placebo injection. This chain connects TRBV10-2 to TRBJ2-5, with 12 bases matching TRBD2. The sample here was peripheral blood, taken in a trial of Ad26.COV2.S vaccine versus placebo. The origin of this receptor is a person between 18 and 65 years old who received the Ad26.COV2.S COVID-19 vaccine or a placebo. The CDR3 sequence is CASSKGLAGLQETQYF. The CDR3 DNA follows: TGCGCCAGCAGTAAGGGACTAGCGGGCCTACAAGAGACCCAGTACTTC.